This TCR beta chain is drawn from a study of cytomegalovirus exposure and HLA in healthy donors. Study details: Drawn from HLA-typed donors, 80 million to 95 million unique TCRs were held in an early data release.

Germline V CDR1 and CDR2: SGHRS, YFSETQ. The trim removed 4 bases at V and 3 bases at J, leaving 6 bases unmatched. The length of the CDR3 is 14 residues. Amplification used 60 Vbeta primers and 13 Jbeta primers. Clones were read by immunoSEQ multiplex PCR, and TCRdb kept only the in-frame ones, dropping some. This table holds around 100,000 clones, less than 80% found once. The clonotype comes from a young man in good health and CMV-seropositive. The chain recombines TRBV5-1 with TRBJ2-5; 7 bases line up with TRBD2. Sequencing used PBMCs. CDR3 amino acids: CASSAGGGEETQYF. DNA for the CDR3: TGCGCCAGCAGCGCCGGTGGGGGGGAAGAGACCCAGTACTTC.